This TCR beta chain derives from a study of tumor-infiltrating lymphocytes in oesophageal squamous cell carcinoma. MiXCR, applied by TCRdb to the reads, yields one record per CDR3 protein. The sample has approximately 10,000 distinct CDR3 sequences; nearly 60% are singletons. This clonotype originated in a female donor with esophageal squamous cell carcinoma. Sample: blood.

The CDR3 spells CASRIKAGGPGEQFF. In DNA form, the CDR3 reads TGTGCCAGCAGGATAAAAGCGGGAGGGCCAGGCGAGCAGTTCTTC. V usage is TRBV7-2 and J usage is TRBJ2-5, with 10 bases lining up with TRBD2. The J call is uncertain, as TRBJ2-1 better fits the DNA end. The CDR3 runs 15 residues. Germline loops: CDR1 SGHTA, CDR2 FQGNSA.